Listed below are T cell receptor beta chains from one sample, sequenced in a study of early T cells in non-severe SARS-CoV-2 infection. One entry per CDR3 protein, called by TCRdb with MiXCR from the 5' RACE reads. The sample lists 35,000 to 50,000 distinct CDR3 sequences, around a quarter occurring once. Sequenced material: whole blood, taken at baseline. The source is an adult who was a healthcare worker with PCR-confirmed SARS-CoV-2 infection or an uninfected control (not recorded which). Each CDR3 is given with its conserved first and last residue. Each record gives: J gene, D gene, V gene, clone size, CDR3 DNA, CDR3 protein. D genes are given only for firm matches. Size values are once, few and many counts, or a class for expanded clones, and some rows have none.

j_gene: TRBJ2-3
d_gene: -
v_gene: TRBV2
abundance: -
CDR3nt: TGTGCCAGCAGTGCTTATATAGATACGCAGTATTTT
CDR3aa: CASSAYIDTQYF

j_gene: TRBJ2-1
d_gene: TRBD2
v_gene: TRBV11-3
abundance: -
CDR3nt: TGTGCCAGCAGCCCCGGTGGCAGCGGGGAATTCGATGAGCAGTTCTTC
CDR3aa: CASSPGGSGEFDEQFF

j_gene: TRBJ2-3
d_gene: -
v_gene: TRBV7-3
abundance: few
CDR3nt: TGTGCCAGCAGCTTGGACTCGTCTGCCGCGACGCAGTATTTT
CDR3aa: CASSLDSSAATQYF

j_gene: TRBJ1-5
d_gene: TRBD1
v_gene: TRBV6-5
abundance: -
CDR3nt: TGTGCCAGCAGTAAAAGCGGACAGGGGTGGAATCAGCCCCAGCATTTT
CDR3aa: CASSKSGQGWNQPQHF

j_gene: TRBJ1-1
d_gene: -
v_gene: TRBV12-3/TRBV12-4
abundance: -
CDR3nt: TGTGCCAGCAGTCCCCGTCTGGCGAACACTGAAGCTTTCTTT
CDR3aa: CASSPRLANTEAFF

j_gene: TRBJ2-1
d_gene: TRBD2
v_gene: TRBV5-1
abundance: few
CDR3nt: TGCGCCAGCAGCTTGAACCCCGGCGGGGGTAAGTTCTTC
CDR3aa: CASSLNPGGGKFF

j_gene: TRBJ2-3
d_gene: TRBD1
v_gene: TRBV30
abundance: -
CDR3nt: TGTGCCTGGGGGACAGGGGCCCCAGATACGCAGTATTTT
CDR3aa: CAWGTGAPDTQYF

j_gene: TRBJ1-2
d_gene: -
v_gene: TRBV6-1
abundance: few
CDR3nt: TGTGCCAGCAGTGAAGCAGTTACAGGGAGCTATGGCTACACCTTC
CDR3aa: CASSEAVTGSYGYTF

j_gene: TRBJ2-2
d_gene: -
v_gene: TRBV12-3/TRBV12-4
abundance: few
CDR3nt: TGTGCCAACTCTCTTAGCGGTGGGGAGCTGTTTTTT
CDR3aa: CANSLSGGELFF

j_gene: TRBJ2-5
d_gene: TRBD1
v_gene: TRBV7-2
abundance: -
CDR3nt: TGTGCCAGCAGCGTCGGGACAGATCTAACCCAGTACTTC
CDR3aa: CASSVGTDLTQYF

j_gene: TRBJ1-2
d_gene: -
v_gene: TRBV19
abundance: -
CDR3nt: TGTGCCAGTAGTCCGACAGGCTCAGACGGCTACACCTTC
CDR3aa: CASSPTGSDGYTF

j_gene: TRBJ2-1
d_gene: -
v_gene: TRBV6-5
abundance: -
CDR3nt: TGTGCCAGCAGTTACGAGAGGAGCAATGAGCAGTTCTTC
CDR3aa: CASSYERSNEQFF

j_gene: TRBJ1-2
d_gene: -
v_gene: TRBV4-1
abundance: -
CDR3nt: TGCGCCAGCAGCCAGGACGGAACCTATGGCTACACCTTC
CDR3aa: CASSQDGTYGYTF

j_gene: TRBJ1-4
d_gene: TRBD1
v_gene: TRBV12-3/TRBV12-4
abundance: -
CDR3nt: TGTGCCAGCAGTCCGGGACAGGCCATTGAAAAACTGTTTTTT
CDR3aa: CASSPGQAIEKLFF

j_gene: TRBJ2-3
d_gene: TRBD1
v_gene: TRBV20-1
abundance: few
CDR3nt: TGCAGTGCTAAACCACCCGCAGGGGGAAGATCAGATACGCAGTATTTT
CDR3aa: CSAKPPAGGRSDTQYF

j_gene: TRBJ1-1
d_gene: TRBD1
v_gene: TRBV10-3
abundance: many
CDR3nt: TGTGCCATCTCAAGACAGGGGGTTTACCTAATTAACACTGAAGCTTTCTTT
CDR3aa: CAISRQGVYLINTEAFF

j_gene: TRBJ1-1
d_gene: -
v_gene: TRBV7-9
abundance: -
CDR3nt: TGTGCCAGCAGCTTAGGAGCAGGGCGGAGCACTGAAGCTTTCTTT
CDR3aa: CASSLGAGRSTEAFF

j_gene: TRBJ1-2
d_gene: -
v_gene: TRBV9
abundance: -
CDR3nt: TGTGCCAGCAGCGTAGATCTGACAGGCTATGGCTACACCTTC
CDR3aa: CASSVDLTGYGYTF

j_gene: TRBJ2-1
d_gene: -
v_gene: TRBV11-2
abundance: -
CDR3nt: TGTGCCAGCAGCTTAGTATCTTTTCAGGCCGACAATGAGCAGTTCTTC
CDR3aa: CASSLVSFQADNEQFF

j_gene: TRBJ2-7
d_gene: TRBD1
v_gene: TRBV7-2
abundance: -
CDR3nt: TGTGCCAGCAGCTCCGACAGGGGGCCCTACGAGCAGTACTTC
CDR3aa: CASSSDRGPYEQYF

j_gene: TRBJ2-1
d_gene: -
v_gene: TRBV6-2/TRBV6-3
abundance: few
CDR3nt: TGTGCCAGCAGTTACGGATACTCCTACAATGAGCAGTTCTTC
CDR3aa: CASSYGYSYNEQFF

j_gene: TRBJ1-6
d_gene: -
v_gene: TRBV5-1
abundance: few
CDR3nt: TGCGCCAGCAGCTTGGGGCTCGGGGGCAGGAATAATTCACCCCTCCACTTT
CDR3aa: CASSLGLGGRNNSPLHF

j_gene: TRBJ1-2
d_gene: -
v_gene: TRBV10-2
abundance: -
CDR3nt: TGCGCCAGCGTAGGGGCAGGTGGGGGCTATGGCTACACCTTC
CDR3aa: CASVGAGGGYGYTF

j_gene: TRBJ1-6
d_gene: -
v_gene: TRBV5-1
abundance: -
CDR3nt: TGCGCCAGCAGCTTATCGGACAGCCTAAATTCACCCCTCCACTTT
CDR3aa: CASSLSDSLNSPLHF

j_gene: TRBJ2-5
d_gene: -
v_gene: TRBV6-6
abundance: many
CDR3nt: TGTGCCAGCAGTTACAAGGAGACCCAGTACTTC
CDR3aa: CASSYKETQYF

j_gene: TRBJ1-1
d_gene: -
v_gene: TRBV7-3
abundance: -
CDR3nt: TGTGCCAGCAGCTTAATTGTCCAGGATAACACTGAAGCTTTCTTT
CDR3aa: CASSLIVQDNTEAFF

j_gene: TRBJ2-2
d_gene: -
v_gene: TRBV11-2
abundance: -
CDR3nt: TGTGCCAGCAGCGACCTGGGACGAGGGAACACCGGGGAGCTGTTTTTT
CDR3aa: CASSDLGRGNTGELFF

j_gene: TRBJ1-2
d_gene: -
v_gene: TRBV12-3/TRBV12-4
abundance: few
CDR3nt: TGTGCCAGCATCATATTCGGTGGCTATGGCTACACCTTC
CDR3aa: CASIIFGGYGYTF

j_gene: TRBJ2-7
d_gene: -
v_gene: TRBV6-2/TRBV6-3
abundance: -
CDR3nt: TGTGCCAGCAGTTGGACGGGGGCGGTCGAGCAGTACTTC
CDR3aa: CASSWTGAVEQYF

j_gene: TRBJ2-7
d_gene: -
v_gene: TRBV5-1
abundance: -
CDR3nt: TGCGCCAGCAGCTTGGGACGGAGCTCCTACGAGCAGTACTTC
CDR3aa: CASSLGRSSYEQYF

j_gene: TRBJ2-1
d_gene: -
v_gene: TRBV9
abundance: few
CDR3nt: TGTGCCAGCAGCGTAGGTAGCGGCACTGACTCCTACAATGAGCAGTTCTTC
CDR3aa: CASSVGSGTDSYNEQFF

j_gene: TRBJ2-2
d_gene: -
v_gene: TRBV7-9
abundance: -
CDR3nt: TGTGCCAGCATCCCCGGGGAGCTGTTTTTT
CDR3aa: CASIPGELFF

j_gene: TRBJ2-3
d_gene: TRBD1
v_gene: TRBV9
abundance: -
CDR3nt: TGTGCCAGCAGCCCGGAAGGGACAGGGGGCTCAGATACGCAGTATTTT
CDR3aa: CASSPEGTGGSDTQYF